The rows below give T cell receptor beta chains drawn from one sample of a study of blood T cell repertoires in COVID-19. TCRdb's copy holds only in-frame clones and misses some; the assay was immunoSEQ multiplex PCR. The sample contains 150,000 to 200,000 clones, around 84% of which appear only once. The sample taken for sequencing was peripheral blood. The receptors were gathered from a woman of 80 years or more with acute or convalescent COVID-19. Each CDR3 is given with its conserved first and last residue. Fields, in order: J gene, D gene, V gene, clone size, CDR3 DNA, CDR3 protein. D genes are given only for firm matches. Size is stated for part of the rows, as once, few or many counts, or as a class when the clone is expanded.

J: TRBJ2-1; D: TRBD2; V: TRBV27; size: NA; DNA: TGTGCCAGCAGTCCGCAGCGGGACTCCTACAATGAGCAGTTCTTC; CDR3: CASSPQRDSYNEQFF
J: TRBJ2-1; D: NA; V: TRBV3-1/TRBV3-2; size: NA; DNA: TGTGCCAGCAGCCAAGGTACGACTGCGCAGTTCTTC; CDR3: CASSQGTTAQFF
J: TRBJ1-2; D: TRBD1; V: TRBV10-3; size: few; DNA: TGTGCCATCAGTTCCGGGACAGGGGGAGGTGGTGGCTACACCTTC; CDR3: CAISSGTGGGGGYTF
J: TRBJ1-2; D: NA; V: TRBV4-2; size: NA; DNA: TGTGCCAGCAGCCAAGAGGGGGGTTCGAGAGGCTACACCTTC; CDR3: CASSQEGGSRGYTF
J: TRBJ2-2; D: TRBD1; V: TRBV4-3; size: NA; DNA: TGCGCCAGCAGCCAAAATCGGGGACAGGGCGGCACCGGGGAGCTGTTTTTT; CDR3: CASSQNRGQGGTGELFF
J: TRBJ1-4; D: NA; V: TRBV4-3; size: once; DNA: TGCGCCAGCAGCCAAGACGGGGGAGGTCGGAATGAAAAACTGTTTTTT; CDR3: CASSQDGGGRNEKLFF
J: TRBJ2-1; D: TRBD1; V: TRBV7-9; size: NA; DNA: TGTGCCAGCAGCCCGGGACAGGGTTACAATGAGCAGTTCTTC; CDR3: CASSPGQGYNEQFF
J: TRBJ1-1; D: NA; V: TRBV5-5; size: NA; DNA: TGTGCCAGCAGCCCCCGGGTAATGAACACTGAAGCTTTCTTT; CDR3: CASSPRVMNTEAFF
J: TRBJ1-2; D: TRBD1; V: TRBV6-6; size: NA; DNA: TGTGCCAGCAGTCGGGACAGCTATGGCTACACCTTC; CDR3: CASSRDSYGYTF
J: TRBJ1-1; D: NA; V: TRBV10-3; size: NA; DNA: TGTGCCATCAGACGAGTTGGGAGGAACACTGAAGCTTTCTTT; CDR3: CAIRRVGRNTEAFF
J: TRBJ2-3; D: TRBD2; V: TRBV28; size: NA; DNA: TGTGCCAGCAGTTTACGTGGAGCGGGAGACGATACGCAGTATTTT; CDR3: CASSLRGAGDDTQYF
J: TRBJ1-6; D: NA; V: TRBV2; size: NA; DNA: TGTGCCAGCAACTCCCAGGACCCGGGGTCACCCCTCCACTTT; CDR3: CASNSQDPGSPLHF
J: TRBJ2-7; D: TRBD1; V: TRBV5-1; size: NA; DNA: TGCGCCAGCAGCTGGGACAGGGGATCCTACGAGCAGTACTTC; CDR3: CASSWDRGSYEQYF
J: TRBJ1-4; D: NA; V: TRBV2; size: NA; DNA: TGTGCCAGCGCAGGGTATCTGGGTGAAAAACTGTTTTTT; CDR3: CASAGYLGEKLFF
J: TRBJ2-3; D: TRBD2; V: TRBV4-2; size: once; DNA: TGTGCCAGCAGCTCCCGGACTAGCGGGAGCGGCGCAGATACGCAGTATTTT; CDR3: CASSSRTSGSGADTQYF
J: TRBJ1-1; D: NA; V: TRBV12-5; size: NA; DNA: TGTGCTAGTGGCCTAGAGGGTGAAGCTTTCTTT; CDR3: CASGLEGEAFF
J: TRBJ1-1; D: TRBD1; V: TRBV7-6; size: NA; DNA: TGTGCCAGCAGCTTAGTGAGGGGGACAGGGGGCACTGAAGCTTTCTTT; CDR3: CASSLVRGTGGTEAFF
J: TRBJ2-5; D: TRBD1; V: TRBV18; size: NA; DNA: TGTGCCAGCTCTCCCGGGACAGCCACCCGGGGAGAGACCCAGTACTTC; CDR3: CASSPGTATRGETQYF
J: TRBJ1-1; D: NA; V: TRBV20-1; size: NA; DNA: TGCAGTGCTGCCCCGGGGACTGAAGCTTTCTTT; CDR3: CSAAPGTEAFF
J: TRBJ1-2; D: NA; V: TRBV6-5; size: NA; DNA: TGTGCCAGCAGTTACTATGGGGGGACCGGCTACACCTTC; CDR3: CASSYYGGTGYTF
J: TRBJ2-3; D: NA; V: TRBV3-1/TRBV3-2; size: NA; DNA: TGTGCCAGCAGCCAAGGTCGTGGGGGGTTCGGATCTGATACGCAGTATTTT; CDR3: CASSQGRGGFGSDTQYF
J: TRBJ2-2; D: TRBD2; V: TRBV9; size: NA; DNA: TGTGCCAGCAGCCAAGGACTAGCGGGAGGGGAGCTGTTTTTT; CDR3: CASSQGLAGGELFF
J: TRBJ2-1; D: NA; V: TRBV5-5; size: NA; DNA: TGTGCCAGCAGCTCCCTGGGGGGAGCTGTTTACAATGAGCAGTTCTTC; CDR3: CASSSLGGAVYNEQFF
J: TRBJ2-2; D: NA; V: TRBV6-5; size: NA; DNA: TGTGCCAGCAGAAGGGGGACCGACGGGGAGCTGTTTTTT; CDR3: CASRRGTDGELFF
J: TRBJ1-1; D: TRBD1; V: TRBV27; size: NA; DNA: TGTGCCAGCAGTTTCGATTACAGGGGTTTCTTT; CDR3: CASSFDYRGFF
J: TRBJ2-1; D: NA; V: TRBV29-1; size: NA; DNA: TGCAGCGTTGAAGAGGCGGGTCTCTCCTACAATGAGCAGTTCTTC; CDR3: CSVEEAGLSYNEQFF
J: TRBJ2-1; D: TRBD2; V: TRBV4-2; size: few; DNA: TGTGCCAGCAACACAGATCCCTCCGGGGGGGCCTATGAGCAGTTCTTC; CDR3: CASNTDPSGGAYEQFF
J: TRBJ1-2; D: TRBD1; V: TRBV28; size: NA; DNA: TGTGCCAGCACTACCTCGGGACAGGGTATCTATGGCTACACCTTC; CDR3: CASTTSGQGIYGYTF
J: TRBJ2-7; D: TRBD2; V: TRBV7-9; size: NA; DNA: TGTGCCAGCAGCCGTAGCGGGGGGGATCACGAGCAGTACTTC; CDR3: CASSRSGGDHEQYF
J: TRBJ2-5; D: TRBD1; V: TRBV25-1; size: once; DNA: TGTGCCAGCAGTTCGTACAGGGGGCAAGAGACCCAGTACTTC; CDR3: CASSSYRGQETQYF
J: TRBJ2-1; D: NA; V: TRBV2; size: NA; DNA: TGTGCCAGCAGTGGGGCGGGGCCCTACAATGAGCAGTTCTTC; CDR3: CASSGAGPYNEQFF
J: TRBJ2-1; D: TRBD2; V: TRBV11-3; size: NA; DNA: TGTGCCAGCAGCTTACTAGCGGGGGGGAATTATGAGCAGTTCTTC; CDR3: CASSLLAGGNYEQFF
J: TRBJ1-2; D: NA; V: TRBV7-2; size: NA; DNA: TGTGCCAGCAGCCGGGAGCTTATGGACGGCTACACCTTC; CDR3: CASSRELMDGYTF
J: TRBJ2-6; D: TRBD2; V: TRBV11-2; size: NA; DNA: TGTGCCAGCAGCTTAGTCGCTAGCGGGGACTTCTCTGGGGCCAACGTCCTGACTTTC; CDR3: CASSLVASGDFSGANVLTF
J: TRBJ1-4; D: NA; V: TRBV19; size: NA; DNA: TGTGCCAGTAGTATCGGGAGAAGCGATCAACTGTTTTTT; CDR3: CASSIGRSDQLFF
J: TRBJ2-7; D: TRBD1; V: TRBV11-2; size: NA; DNA: TGTGCCAGCAGCTTAATCATGACAGGGGTGTCCTACGAGCAGTACTTC; CDR3: CASSLIMTGVSYEQYF
J: TRBJ1-1; D: TRBD1; V: TRBV30; size: NA; DNA: TGTGCCTGGAGAGGGGGTGGACAGGGGGCGCGTACTGAAGCTTTCTTT; CDR3: CAWRGGGQGARTEAFF
J: TRBJ1-5; D: NA; V: TRBV10-1; size: NA; DNA: TGCGCCAGCAGTGAGGGCGGCTATCAGCCCCAGCATTTT; CDR3: CASSEGGYQPQHF
J: TRBJ2-7; D: TRBD2; V: TRBV5-1; size: NA; DNA: TGCGCCAGCAGCTTGTCTAGCGGGAGATCCTACGAGCAGTACTTC; CDR3: CASSLSSGRSYEQYF
J: TRBJ2-7; D: TRBD1; V: TRBV4-1; size: NA; DNA: TGCGCCAGCAGCCATGCCCCGGGACAGGGGGCTACCGGCCCTTACGAGCAGTACTTC; CDR3: CASSHAPGQGATGPYEQYF
J: TRBJ2-7; D: TRBD1; V: TRBV6-1; size: NA; DNA: TGTGCCAGCAGTGAACCGACGGGACAGGGTTTCTACGAGCAGTACTTC; CDR3: CASSEPTGQGFYEQYF
J: TRBJ2-5; D: TRBD2; V: TRBV6-5; size: NA; DNA: TGTGCCAGCAGTCTGAGCGGGGGGTACCAAGAGACCCAGTACTTC; CDR3: CASSLSGGYQETQYF
J: TRBJ2-1; D: NA; V: TRBV25-1; size: NA; DNA: TGTGCCAGCAGCATGTACAATGAGCAGTTCTTC; CDR3: CASSMYNEQFF
J: TRBJ1-1; D: NA; V: TRBV2; size: NA; DNA: TGTGCCAGCAGTGATGGCGGGATGAACACTGAAGCTTTCTTT; CDR3: CASSDGGMNTEAFF
J: TRBJ2-7; D: NA; V: TRBV12-3/TRBV12-4; size: NA; DNA: TGTGCCAGCAGCCCGACTAGAGCCGAGCAGTACTTC; CDR3: CASSPTRAEQYF
J: TRBJ1-2; D: TRBD1; V: TRBV19; size: few; DNA: TGTGCCAGTAAGCTGGACAGGGGAAACTATGGCTACACCTTC; CDR3: CASKLDRGNYGYTF
J: TRBJ2-1; D: TRBD2; V: TRBV6-4; size: NA; DNA: TGTGCCAGCAGTGGCCTAGTGGGCGGGGGTCTCGATGAGCAGTTCTTC; CDR3: CASSGLVGGGLDEQFF
J: TRBJ1-1; D: TRBD1; V: TRBV10-3; size: NA; DNA: TGTGCCATCAGTCCGGGACAGGGTAACGGTGACACTGAAGCTTTCTTT; CDR3: CAISPGQGNGDTEAFF
J: TRBJ2-5; D: TRBD1; V: TRBV10-3; size: NA; DNA: TGTGCCATCAGTGAGTGGGACAGGACAGAGACCCAGTACTTC; CDR3: CAISEWDRTETQYF
J: TRBJ2-5; D: TRBD1; V: TRBV6-5; size: once; DNA: TGTGCCAGCGGGGACAGGGGGCGTAGGGAGACCCAGTACTTC; CDR3: CASGDRGRRETQYF
J: TRBJ2-5; D: NA; V: TRBV5-1; size: NA; DNA: TGCGCCAGCAGCCCAACTAACCAAGAGACCCAGTACTTC; CDR3: CASSPTNQETQYF
J: TRBJ2-3; D: TRBD2; V: TRBV4-2; size: NA; DNA: TGTGCCAGCAGCCTTCCCAGCGGGACTTCATATAAACCAGATACGCAGTATTTT; CDR3: CASSLPSGTSYKPDTQYF
J: TRBJ2-3; D: TRBD2; V: TRBV7-9; size: NA; DNA: TGTGCCAGCAGCCTATCGCGGGGGGTCACAGATACGCAGTATTTT; CDR3: CASSLSRGVTDTQYF